This TCR beta chain was documented in a study of beta chain features in type 1 diabetes. Germline CDR1 SNHLY, CDR2 FYNNEI. This CDR3 comprises 13 residues. Losses at the gene ends were 7 bases for V and 5 bases for J; bases not matched to a gene: 5. In this sample, this clone turned up a few times. Every isolated RNA sample was fully reverse transcribed, so sequencing captured expressed TCRB transcripts. The repertoire was sequenced with immunoSEQ multiplex PCR; TCRdb's copy has only in-frame clones and lacks some. The sample carries about 160,000 clones, 7.5% to 9.5% recorded once. This sequence joins TRBV2 and TRBJ2-5; 9 positions agree with TRBD1. The sequence was collected from a woman under 30 in good health. The sample comprised central memory CD4+ T cells from blood. The CDR3 nucleotides are TGTGCCAGCAAAGGACAGGGGCGGGAGACCCAGTACTTC. Its translation: CASKGQGRETQYF.